The clone carrying this T cell receptor beta chain was observed a few times. This record comes from a study of CD8 T cells in ankylosing spondylitis. TCRdb called the 5' RACE reads again in MiXCR, with one record for every CDR3 protein. The sample holds about 30,000 distinct CDR3 sequences, around 30% seen once. The CDR3 is made up of 14 amino acids. V dropped 5 bases and J dropped 10 bases, with 18 bases sitting between them. CDR1 and CDR2 (germline): SEHNR, FQNEAQ (reference sequence). This sequence was found in a male donor with ankylosing spondylitis. The rearrangement joins TRBV7-9 to TRBJ2-1, with a tentative D call TRBD1 (6 bases). Sequencing was carried out using synovial fluid, either unsorted or a sorted T cell fraction (not recorded which). The CDR3 loop reads CASSPGTTHPEQFF. As DNA, the CDR3 is TGTGCCAGCAGCCCCGGGACAACCCACCCGGAGCAGTTCTTC.